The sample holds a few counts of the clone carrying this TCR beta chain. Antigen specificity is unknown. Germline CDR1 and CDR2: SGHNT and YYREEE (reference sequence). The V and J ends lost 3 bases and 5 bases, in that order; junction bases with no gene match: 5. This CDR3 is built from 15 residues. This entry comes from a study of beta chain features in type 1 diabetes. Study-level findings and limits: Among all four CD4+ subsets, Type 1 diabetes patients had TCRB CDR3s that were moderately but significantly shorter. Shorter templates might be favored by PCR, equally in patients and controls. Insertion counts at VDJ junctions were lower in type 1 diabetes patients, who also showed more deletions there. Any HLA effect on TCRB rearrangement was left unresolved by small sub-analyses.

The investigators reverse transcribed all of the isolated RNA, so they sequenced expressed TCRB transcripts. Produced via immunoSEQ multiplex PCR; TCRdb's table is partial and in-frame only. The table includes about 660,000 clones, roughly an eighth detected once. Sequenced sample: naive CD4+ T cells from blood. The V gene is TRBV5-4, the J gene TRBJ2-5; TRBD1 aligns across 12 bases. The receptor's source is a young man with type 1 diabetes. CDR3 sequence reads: CASSSGQGARETQYF. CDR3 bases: TGTGCCAGCAGCTCGGGACAGGGGGCGCGGGAGACCCAGTACTTC.